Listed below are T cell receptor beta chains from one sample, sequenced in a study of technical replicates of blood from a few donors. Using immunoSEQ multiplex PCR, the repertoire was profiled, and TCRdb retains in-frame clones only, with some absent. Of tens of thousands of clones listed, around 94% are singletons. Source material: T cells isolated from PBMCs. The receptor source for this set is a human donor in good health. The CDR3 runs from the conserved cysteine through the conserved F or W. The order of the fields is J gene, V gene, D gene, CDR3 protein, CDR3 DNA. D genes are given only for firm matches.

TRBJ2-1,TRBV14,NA,CASSQARLEGIDNEQFF,TGTGCCAGCAGCCAAGCTCGTTTGGAGGGTATCGACAATGAGCAGTTCTTC
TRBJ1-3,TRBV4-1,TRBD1,CASSPRSPGGDSGNTIYF,TGCGCCAGCAGTCCGCGATCCCCAGGGGGAGACTCTGGAAACACCATATATTTT
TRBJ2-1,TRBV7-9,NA,CASSQHTSNEQFF,TGTGCCAGCAGCCAACACACCAGCAATGAGCAGTTCTTC
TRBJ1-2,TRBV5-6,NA,CASSLVSAGGYGYTF,TGTGCCAGCAGCTTGGTTTCCGCTGGGGGGTATGGCTACACCTTC
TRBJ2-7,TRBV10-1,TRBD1,CASSESTGGETYEQYF,TGCGCCAGCAGTGAGTCGACAGGGGGCGAAACCTACGAGCAGTACTTC
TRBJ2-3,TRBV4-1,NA,CASSQAPTGDTQYF,TGCGCCAGCAGCCAAGCCCCTACAGGAGATACGCAGTATTTT
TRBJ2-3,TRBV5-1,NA,CASSLFVRGDTDTQYF,TGCGCCAGCAGCTTGTTTGTTCGTGGAGACACAGATACGCAGTATTTT
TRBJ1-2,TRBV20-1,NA,CSARGRDGYTF,TGCAGTGCTAGAGGCAGGGATGGCTACACCTTC
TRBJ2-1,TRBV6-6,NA,CASSYDVREQFF,TGTGCCAGCAGTTACGACGTGAGGGAGCAGTTCTTC
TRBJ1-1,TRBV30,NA,CAWTRGRSNTEAFF,TGTGCCTGGACCAGGGGTAGGTCGAACACTGAAGCTTTCTTT
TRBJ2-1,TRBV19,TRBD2,CASLGREGPYNEQFF,TGTGCCAGCCTCGGGCGGGAGGGTCCTTACAATGAGCAGTTCTTC
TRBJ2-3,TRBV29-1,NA,CSVEETYVADTQYF,TGCAGCGTTGAAGAGACTTATGTTGCGGATACGCAGTATTTT
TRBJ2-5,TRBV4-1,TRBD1,CASSQDTQGARRETQYF,TGCGCCAGCAGCCAAGATACCCAGGGGGCACGGCGTGAGACCCAGTACTTC
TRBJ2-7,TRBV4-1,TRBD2,CASSQDLGASGGSSYEQYF,TGCGCCAGCAGCCAAGACCTTGGGGCTAGCGGGGGAAGCTCCTACGAGCAGTACTTC
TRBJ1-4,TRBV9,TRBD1,CASSGNTGGANEKLFF,TGTGCCAGCAGCGGTAACACAGGGGGGGCTAATGAAAAACTGTTTTTT
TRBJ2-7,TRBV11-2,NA,CASSLDRSYEQYF,TGTGCCAGCAGCTTAGACAGGTCCTACGAGCAGTACTTC
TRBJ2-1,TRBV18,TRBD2,CASSPPRTSGELGNEQFF,TGTGCCAGCTCACCACCCCGGACTAGCGGGGAATTAGGCAATGAGCAGTTCTTC